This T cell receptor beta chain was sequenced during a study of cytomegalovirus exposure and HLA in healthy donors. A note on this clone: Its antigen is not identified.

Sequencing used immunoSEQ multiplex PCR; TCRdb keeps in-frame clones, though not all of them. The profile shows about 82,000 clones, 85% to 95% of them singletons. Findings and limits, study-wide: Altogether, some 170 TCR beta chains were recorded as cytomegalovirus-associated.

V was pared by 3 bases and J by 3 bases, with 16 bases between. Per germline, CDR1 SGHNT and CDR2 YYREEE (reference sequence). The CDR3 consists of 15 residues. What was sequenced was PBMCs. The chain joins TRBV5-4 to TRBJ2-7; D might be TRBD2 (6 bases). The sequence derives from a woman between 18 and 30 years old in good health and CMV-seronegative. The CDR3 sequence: CASSWAGSPVYEQYF. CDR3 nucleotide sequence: TGTGCCAGCAGCTGGGCCGGGAGCCCCGTCTACGAGCAGTACTTC.